This record concerns one T cell receptor beta chain sequence. A second about 6 to 11 cycle PCR used barcoded and J-beta primers. From the 5' RACE reads, TCRdb called clonotypes with MiXCR, one entry per CDR3 protein. The table has some 800,000 distinct CDR3 sequences, roughly 44% seen once. The data stem from a study of blood T cells in healthy people across ages. V was clipped by 8 bases and J by 3 bases, with 13 bases between them. The CDR3 has 13 residues. In germline, CDR1 is ENHRY, CDR2 SYGVKD. This clonotype was obtained from a man aged 60-69 years in good health. Sequenced material: blood. V usage is TRBV10-3 and J usage is TRBJ2-5; D perhaps matches TRBD1 (5 bases). The CDR3 region has the DNA TGTGCCATCCGCGACAGTGGGGAAGAGACCCAGTACTTC. Translating it yields CAIRDSGEETQYF.